These T cell receptor beta chains were read from a single sample in a study of control samples from healthy donors and cancer patients. The protocol was immunoSEQ multiplex PCR, while the TCRdb copy is restricted to in-frame clones and leaves out a portion. The sample carries approximately 170,000 clones, 85% to 95% recorded once. The sequenced sample consisted of blood. These receptors were collected from a woman aged 55-75 years in good health. Both conserved end residues are part of each CDR3. The order of the fields is V gene, CDR3 protein.

v_call: TRBV7-2; cdr3_aa: CASSTRAGISPFSYEQYF
v_call: TRBV7-9; cdr3_aa: CASSSIDRGQVRQYF
v_call: TRBV27; cdr3_aa: CASSLFEGQETQYF
v_call: TRBV6-1; cdr3_aa: CASSDDMTYEQYF
v_call: TRBV20-1; cdr3_aa: CSARGGRGSFF
v_call: TRBV5-8; cdr3_aa: CASSLVGQGRNEQFF
v_call: TRBV5-1; cdr3_aa: CASSLGPGDGTEAFF
v_call: TRBV9; cdr3_aa: CASSDRVSSHEQYF
v_call: TRBV24-1; cdr3_aa: CATSDFSNTGELFF
v_call: TRBV6-6; cdr3_aa: CASSSAYEQYF
v_call: TRBV10-1; cdr3_aa: CASSESGRSPLHF
v_call: TRBV7-9; cdr3_aa: CASRRRGTADTQYF
v_call: TRBV5-6; cdr3_aa: CASSPWSLAGLEQYF
v_call: TRBV3-1/TRBV3-2; cdr3_aa: CASSHDREDLYSGANVLTF
v_call: TRBV5-6; cdr3_aa: CASSLYSTEAFF
v_call: TRBV11-3; cdr3_aa: CASSSSGQPQETQYF
v_call: TRBV20-1; cdr3_aa: CSASDPQTDTQYF
v_call: TRBV4-2; cdr3_aa: CASSQVPISGANVLTF
v_call: TRBV9; cdr3_aa: CASNQGASDTQYF
v_call: TRBV6-6; cdr3_aa: CASSEDRDNQPQHF
v_call: TRBV7-3; cdr3_aa: CASSSTGGTADTQYF
v_call: TRBV7-9; cdr3_aa: CASSFGGAGGTEAFF
v_call: TRBV6-5; cdr3_aa: CASKYQGVSGGYTF
v_call: TRBV19; cdr3_aa: CASSIGSRTSRETQYF
v_call: TRBV9; cdr3_aa: CASSVSGLNTGELFF
v_call: TRBV6-5; cdr3_aa: CATQVDRAGITEAFF
v_call: TRBV6-5; cdr3_aa: CASSYTGLPTEAFF
v_call: TRBV7-9; cdr3_aa: CASSLGTGTYEQYF
v_call: TRBV5-6; cdr3_aa: CASSSSLGANTEAFF
v_call: TRBV18; cdr3_aa: CASSPDRDYGYTF
v_call: TRBV5-1; cdr3_aa: CASSLRGSPETNEQFF